A selection of T cell receptor beta chains follows, all from one sample in a study of blood T cell repertoires in COVID-19. Sequenced by immunoSEQ multiplex PCR; TCRdb stores in-frame clones only, minus some. The data contain over 250,000 clones, 85% of them singletons. The material sequenced was peripheral blood. The receptor source for this set is a human donor in a cohort sampled during active COVID-19. Both conserved end residues are part of each CDR3. Each record gives: J gene, V gene, CDR3 protein.

>TRBJ1-1|TRBV12-3/TRBV12-4
CASSPVSTEAFF
>TRBJ1-3|TRBV19
CASNRAGNTIYF
>TRBJ1-4|TRBV4-3
CASSQGGRGARGEKLFF
>TRBJ1-2|TRBV6-2/TRBV6-3
CASSSSGTGGLLGYTF
>TRBJ1-6|TRBV7-2
CASSTSQGPPGTSPLHF
>TRBJ1-2|TRBV12-3/TRBV12-4
CASSQTYGYTF
>TRBJ1-5|TRBV6-5
CASRAGGGNQPQHF
>TRBJ1-5|TRBV6-1
CASSEQGMASNQPQHF
>TRBJ2-7|TRBV4-2
CASSLDYSSYEQYF
>TRBJ2-7|TRBV11-3
CASSPGTGAYEQYF
>TRBJ2-7|TRBV4-2
CASSQAASGSPPYEQYF
>TRBJ2-2|TRBV6-4
CASSITGELFF
>TRBJ1-4|TRBV28
CASRSTEKLFF
>TRBJ2-1|TRBV6-5
CASSRGNEQFF
>TRBJ2-3|TRBV9
CASSAAPAGGTDTQYF
>TRBJ1-2|TRBV19
CASSILTENYGYTF
>TRBJ2-7|TRBV3-1/TRBV3-2
CASSPWTSGAYEQYF
>TRBJ1-2|TRBV6-5
CASSYSRTNYGYTF
>TRBJ1-1|TRBV7-2
CASSPGGLNTEAFF
>TRBJ2-2|TRBV2
CASSEVASGELFF
>TRBJ1-2|TRBV27
CASSPRQGAGGYTF
>TRBJ2-3|TRBV2
CASGQRESPDTQYF
>TRBJ2-7|TRBV28
CASSFGGRDEQYF
>TRBJ2-1|TRBV28
CASSPSFAGGRREQFF
>TRBJ2-7|TRBV6-6
CASSSGLAESFYEQYF
>TRBJ2-2|TRBV24-1
CATSGSGSTGELFF
>TRBJ2-2|TRBV3-1/TRBV3-2
CASRTLATGELFF
>TRBJ2-7|TRBV5-3
CARSGVRVSYEQYF
>TRBJ2-7|TRBV24-1
CATSEGGRAGKYF
>TRBJ2-1|TRBV7-2
CASSPTSGTYNEQFF
>TRBJ2-7|TRBV6-6
CASSYRGGNYEQYF
>TRBJ2-7|TRBV6-2/TRBV6-3
CASSIGSGSVYEQYF
>TRBJ2-7|TRBV5-1
CASRRAPMAYEQYF
>TRBJ1-3|TRBV13
CASSLGPTGGASGNTIYF
>TRBJ1-5|TRBV6-5
CASSYGVGNQPQHF
>TRBJ1-5|TRBV5-6
CASSFQGRNQPQHF
>TRBJ2-2|TRBV2
CAMRGGRNTGELFF
>TRBJ2-1|TRBV11-3
CASSPRGNRDEQFF
>TRBJ1-2|TRBV3-1/TRBV3-2
CASSLGQGKGYTF
>TRBJ1-2|TRBV7-9
CASSGTGVSGYTF
>TRBJ2-7|TRBV18
CASSGLTGTSFREQYF
>TRBJ2-7|TRBV5-4
CASSLDPGTYEQYF
>TRBJ2-2|TRBV4-2
CASSQARGNTGELFF
>TRBJ1-6|TRBV18
CASSRDRDNSPLHF
>TRBJ1-5|TRBV19
CASSISGPYSNQPQHF
>TRBJ2-1|TRBV9
CASSRGPLHTNEQFF
>TRBJ2-1|TRBV6-6
CASSFFGLAGNIEQFF
>TRBJ2-3|TRBV5-1
CASSWTGQGSTDTQYF